The sequence of this T cell receptor (beta chain) was determined in a study of brain T cells in children with intractable seizures. This CDR3 comprises 15 residues. The germline gives CDR1 ENHRY, CDR2 SYGVKD. V shed 6 bases and J 7 bases; nucleotides not matched to a gene: 12. The repertoire was sequenced with immunoSEQ multiplex PCR; TCRdb's copy has only in-frame clones and lacks some. The sample shows hundreds of thousands of clones, about 93% of them seen only once. Noted time point: blood from clinic visit 5 months post-surgery; TSC patient then seizure free. The gene calls are TRBV10-3 and TRBJ1-2, with 9 bases lining up with TRBD1. The receptor's source is a boy under two years old with tuberous sclerosis and intractable seizures. The material was peripheral blood, obtained approximately 5 months after surgery. The CDR3 loop reads CAIRPEPDRGGGYTF. The CDR3, as DNA: TGTGCCATCAGGCCTGAACCGGACAGGGGAGGTGGCTACACCTTC.